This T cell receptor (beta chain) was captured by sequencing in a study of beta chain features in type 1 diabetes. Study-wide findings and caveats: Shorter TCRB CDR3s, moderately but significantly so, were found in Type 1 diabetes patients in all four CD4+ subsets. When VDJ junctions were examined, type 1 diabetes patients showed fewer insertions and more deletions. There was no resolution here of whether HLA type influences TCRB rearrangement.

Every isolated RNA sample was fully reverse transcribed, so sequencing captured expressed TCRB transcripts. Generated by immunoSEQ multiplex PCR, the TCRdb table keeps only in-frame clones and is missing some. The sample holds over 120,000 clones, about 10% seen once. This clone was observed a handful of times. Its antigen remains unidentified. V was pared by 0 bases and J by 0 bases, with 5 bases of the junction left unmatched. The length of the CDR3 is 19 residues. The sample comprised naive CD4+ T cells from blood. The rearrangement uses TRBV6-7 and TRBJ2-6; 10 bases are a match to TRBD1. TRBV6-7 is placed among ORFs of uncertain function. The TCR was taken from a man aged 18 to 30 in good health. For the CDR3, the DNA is TGTGCCAGCAGTTACTCGACGGGACAGGGGAGCTCTGGGGCCAACGTCCTGACTTTC. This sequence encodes CASSYSTGQGSSGANVLTF.